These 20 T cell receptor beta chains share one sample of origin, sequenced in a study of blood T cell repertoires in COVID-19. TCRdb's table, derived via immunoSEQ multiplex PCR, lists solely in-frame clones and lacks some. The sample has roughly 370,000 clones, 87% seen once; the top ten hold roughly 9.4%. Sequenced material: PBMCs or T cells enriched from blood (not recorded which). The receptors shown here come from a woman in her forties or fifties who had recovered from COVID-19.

CDR3 loop: CASSFRQGSYGYTF. CDR3 sequence (DNA): TGTGCCAGCAGTTTCCGACAGGGGTCCTATGGCTACACCTTC. The gene calls are TRBV28 and TRBJ1-2; 8 bases line up with TRBD1. The CDR3 extends over 14 amino acids. Germline assignment: CDR1 MDHEN and CDR2 SYDVKM. Unmatched junction bases numbered 4, after V lost 3 bases and J lost 4 bases.

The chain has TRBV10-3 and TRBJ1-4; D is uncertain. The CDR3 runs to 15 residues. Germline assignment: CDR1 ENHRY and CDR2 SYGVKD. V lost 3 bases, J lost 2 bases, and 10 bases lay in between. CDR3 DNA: TGTGCCATCAGTGACCCCGGGTTCACTAATGAAAAACTGTTTTTT. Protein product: CAISDPGFTNEKLFF.

For the CDR3, the DNA is TGTGCCAGCAGCTCCATGAGGAACACTGAAGCTTTCTTT. Residues: CASSSMRNTEAFF. The chain links TRBV5-5 to TRBJ1-1, with D uncertain. Deletions cut 3 bases from V and 1 base from J, with 7 bases between. The CDR3 has 13 amino acids. CDR1 is SGHKS and CDR2 is YYEKEE in the germline V gene (reference sequence).

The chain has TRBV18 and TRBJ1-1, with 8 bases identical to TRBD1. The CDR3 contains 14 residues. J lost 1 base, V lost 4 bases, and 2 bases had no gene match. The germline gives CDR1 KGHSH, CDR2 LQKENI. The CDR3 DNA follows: TGTGCCAGCTCACTCACAGGGGGGAACACTGAAGCTTTCTTT. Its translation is CASSLTGGNTEAFF.

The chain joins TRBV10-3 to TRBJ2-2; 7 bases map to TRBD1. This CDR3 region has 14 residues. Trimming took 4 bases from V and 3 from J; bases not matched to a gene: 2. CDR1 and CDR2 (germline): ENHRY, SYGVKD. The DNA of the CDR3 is TGTGCCATCAGTGCCGGACAGGACACCGGGGAGCTGTTTTTT. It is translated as CAISAGQDTGELFF.

CDR3 in DNA: TGTGCCAGCAGCCCGCAAACCTCGGGATCGAACACTGAAGCTTTCTTT. Protein: CASSPQTSGSNTEAFF. This chain uses TRBV7-9 with TRBJ1-1, with no clear D. Trimming took 5 bases from V and 1 from J, leaving 17 bases between them. This CDR3 contains 16 residues. The germline V gene encodes CDR1 SEHNR and CDR2 FQNEAQ (reference sequence).

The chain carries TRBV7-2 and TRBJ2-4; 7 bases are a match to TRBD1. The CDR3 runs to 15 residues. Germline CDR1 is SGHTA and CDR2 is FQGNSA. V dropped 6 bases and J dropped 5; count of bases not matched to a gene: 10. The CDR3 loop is CASRRKGAVENIQYF. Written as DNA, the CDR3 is TGTGCCAGCAGGCGTAAGGGGGCGGTCGAAAACATTCAGTACTTC.

For the CDR3, the DNA is TGTGCCAGCGGTTCTACAGGCTACGAGCAGTACTTC. As protein: CASGSTGYEQYF. The gene calls are TRBV6-5 and TRBJ2-7; D might be TRBD1 (5 bases). Germline V CDR1 and CDR2: MNHEY, SVGAGI. The CDR3 loop spans 12 amino acids. V dropped 8 bases and J dropped 3 bases, with 11 bases sitting between them.

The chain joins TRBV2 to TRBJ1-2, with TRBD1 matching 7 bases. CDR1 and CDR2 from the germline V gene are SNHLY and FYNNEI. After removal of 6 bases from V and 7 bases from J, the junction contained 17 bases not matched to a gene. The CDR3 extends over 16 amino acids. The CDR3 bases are TGTGCCAGCAGCCCAGGGGGTCAGGGTAAGGCAAGTGGCTACACCTTC. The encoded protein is CASSPGGQGKASGYTF.

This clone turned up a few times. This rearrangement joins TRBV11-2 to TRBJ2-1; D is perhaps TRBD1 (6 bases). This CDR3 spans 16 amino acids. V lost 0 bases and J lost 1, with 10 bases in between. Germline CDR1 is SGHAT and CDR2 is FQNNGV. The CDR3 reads CASSLEGAHSYNEQFF. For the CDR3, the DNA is TGTGCCAGCAGCTTAGAGGGGGCACATTCCTACAATGAGCAGTTCTTC.

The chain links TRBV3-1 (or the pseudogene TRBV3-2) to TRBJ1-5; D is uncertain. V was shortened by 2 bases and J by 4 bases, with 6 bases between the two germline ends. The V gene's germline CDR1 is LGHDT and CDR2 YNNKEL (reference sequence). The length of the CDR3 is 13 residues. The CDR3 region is CASSQMQNQPQHF. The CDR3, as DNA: TGTGCCAGCAGCCAAATGCAGAATCAGCCCCAGCATTTT.

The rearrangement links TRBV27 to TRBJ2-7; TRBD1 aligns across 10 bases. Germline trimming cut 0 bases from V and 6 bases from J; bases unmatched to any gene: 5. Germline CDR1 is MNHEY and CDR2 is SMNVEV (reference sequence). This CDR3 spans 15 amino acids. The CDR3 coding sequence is TGTGCCAGCAGTTTATCAAGGACAGGGGGATCCGAGCAGTACTTC. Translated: CASSLSRTGGSEQYF.

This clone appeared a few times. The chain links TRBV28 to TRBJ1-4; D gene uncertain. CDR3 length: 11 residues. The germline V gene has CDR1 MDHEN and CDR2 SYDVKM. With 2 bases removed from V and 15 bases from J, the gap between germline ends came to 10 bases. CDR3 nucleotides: TGTGCCAGCAGTTTACCGGGTTTATTGTTTTTT. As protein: CASSLPGLLFF.

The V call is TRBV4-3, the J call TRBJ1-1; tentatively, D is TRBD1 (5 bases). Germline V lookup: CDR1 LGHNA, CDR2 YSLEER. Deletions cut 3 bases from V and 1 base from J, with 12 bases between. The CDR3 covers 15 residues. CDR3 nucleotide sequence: TGCGCCAGCAGCCACGAATCAAGGGGGAACACTGAAGCTTTCTTT. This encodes CASSHESRGNTEAFF.

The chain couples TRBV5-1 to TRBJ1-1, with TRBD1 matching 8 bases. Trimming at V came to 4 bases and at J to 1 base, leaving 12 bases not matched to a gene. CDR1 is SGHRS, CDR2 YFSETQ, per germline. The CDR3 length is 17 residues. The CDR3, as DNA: TGCGCCAGCAGCCGACGCTCTGGACAGGGACCGAACACTGAAGCTTTCTTT. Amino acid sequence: CASSRRSGQGPNTEAFF.

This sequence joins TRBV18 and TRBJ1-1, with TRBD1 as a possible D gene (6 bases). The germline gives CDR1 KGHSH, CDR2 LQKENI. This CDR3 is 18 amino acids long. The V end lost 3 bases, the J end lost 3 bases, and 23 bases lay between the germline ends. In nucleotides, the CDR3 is TGTGCCAGCTCACCCCAGGACAGTTTTAGGGGTCAGCACACTGAAGCTTTCTTT. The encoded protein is CASSPQDSFRGQHTEAFF. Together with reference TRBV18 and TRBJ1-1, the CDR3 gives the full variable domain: NAGVMQNPRHLVRRRGQEARLRCSPMKGHSHVYWYRQLPEEGLKFMVYLQKENIIDESGMPKERFSAEFPKEGPSILRIQQVVRGDSAAYFCASSPQDSFRGQHTEAFFGQGTRLTVV.

As DNA, the CDR3 is TGTGCCAGCAGCTTAGCGTTACCAGACAATCAGCCCCAGCATTTT. Translation: CASSLALPDNQPQHF. The genes are TRBV7-8 and TRBJ1-5; D remains unclear. Germline assignment: CDR1 SGHVS and CDR2 FQNEAQ. The V end lost 0 bases, the J end lost 3 bases, and 9 bases lay between the germline ends. The CDR3 length is 15 residues.

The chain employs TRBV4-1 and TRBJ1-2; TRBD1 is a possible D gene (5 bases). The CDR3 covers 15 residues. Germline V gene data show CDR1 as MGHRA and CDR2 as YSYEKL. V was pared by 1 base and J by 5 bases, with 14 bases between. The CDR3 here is CASSQASRELYGYTF. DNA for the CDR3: TGCGCCAGCAGCCAAGCCTCCAGGGAACTGTATGGCTACACCTTC.

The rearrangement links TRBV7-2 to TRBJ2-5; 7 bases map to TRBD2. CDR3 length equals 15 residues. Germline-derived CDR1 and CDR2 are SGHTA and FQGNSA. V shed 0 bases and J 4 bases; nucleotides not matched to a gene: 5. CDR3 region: CASSLAGGGVETQYF. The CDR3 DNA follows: TGTGCCAGCAGCTTAGCTGGCGGGGGAGTAGAGACCCAGTACTTC.

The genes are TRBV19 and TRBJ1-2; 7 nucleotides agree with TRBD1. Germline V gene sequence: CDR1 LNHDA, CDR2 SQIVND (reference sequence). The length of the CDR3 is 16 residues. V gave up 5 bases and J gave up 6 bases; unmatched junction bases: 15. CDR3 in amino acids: CASSFQDRSLRNGYTF. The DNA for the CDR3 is TGTGCCAGTAGTTTCCAGGACAGGTCATTGAGGAATGGCTACACCTTC.